This is a list of T cell receptor beta chains from one sample in a study of Graves' ophthalmopathy and Graves' hyperthyroidism. TCRdb re-called the multiplex PCR reads with MiXCR, one entry per CDR3 protein. In the table there are 900,000 to 1,200,000 distinct CDR3 sequences, 35% to 40% of which are singletons. Sequencing used peripheral blood or thyroid tissue (not recorded which). The receptors derive from an adult man with Graves' hyperthyroidism. The CDR3 runs from the conserved cysteine through the conserved F or W. A D gene is named only where the DNA matches it firmly. Size is stated for part of the rows, as once, few or many counts, or as a class when the clone is expanded.

CDR3nt,CDR3aa,d_gene,abundance,v_gene,j_gene
TGCAGCGTTGCCGAAGGACTAGCGGGAGACTATGGCTACACCTTC,CSVAEGLAGDYGYTF,-,-,TRBV29-1,TRBJ1-2
TGCAGTGCTAGAGATCGGTTCGGGACAGCCGTCGAGTACCAAGAGACCCAGTACTTC,CSARDRFGTAVEYQETQYF,TRBD1,few,TRBV20-1,TRBJ2-5
TGTGCCAGCAGCTTACGGCCCCTTAGCGAGAGCTCCTACGAGCAGTACTTC,CASSLRPLSESSYEQYF,-,many,TRBV12-3/TRBV12-4,TRBJ2-7
TGTGCCAGCATTGGGGACAGAAACTATAATTCACCCCTCCACTTT,CASIGDRNYNSPLHF,TRBD1,few,TRBV2,TRBJ1-6
TGTGCCAGCAGCTTCTCTAGATCCCAAGAGACCCAGTACTTC,CASSFSRSQETQYF,-,many,TRBV7-8,TRBJ2-5
TGCGCCAGCAGCAAAGTTTTTTCCACCGGGGAGCTGTTTTTT,CASSKVFSTGELFF,-,-,TRBV5-1,TRBJ2-2
TGTGCCAGCAGTGTTAGACATGTAGCGACTAATGAAAAACTGTTTTTT,CASSVRHVATNEKLFF,-,-,TRBV6-1,TRBJ1-4
TGTGCCACCAGCAGAGCTGGGCTCGGTGGCTACACCTTC,CATSRAGLGGYTF,-,-,TRBV15,TRBJ1-2
TGTGCCATCGAGGACACATTGAGTGGCTACACCTTC,CAIEDTLSGYTF,-,many,TRBV10-3,TRBJ1-2
TGTGCCAGCACGGACAGTTATAGCAATCAGCCCCGGCATTTT,CASTDSYSNQPRHF,-,-,TRBV2,TRBJ1-5
TGTGCCAGTACCATAGGAGCGGGGCAAGAGACCCAGTACTTC,CASTIGAGQETQYF,TRBD2,-,TRBV25-1,TRBJ2-5
TGTGCAGTCGTAGCGGGAGGGATACAAGAGACCCAGTACTTC,CAVVAGGIQETQYF,TRBD2,many,TRBV7-2,TRBJ2-5
TGTGCCAGCAGCTTAGATCTCGGAGCGGGGGGGCCACGGGAGACCCAGTACTTC,CASSLDLGAGGPRETQYF,TRBD2,many,TRBV11-2,TRBJ2-5
TGTGCCAGCAGCCCTGACATTCTGACTAATGAAAAACTGTTTTTT,CASSPDILTNEKLFF,-,many,TRBV7-2,TRBJ1-4
TGCGCCAGCAGCCGGGGGGACAGTTCGGAAAAACTGTTTTTT,CASSRGDSSEKLFF,TRBD1,-,TRBV4-1,TRBJ1-4
TGTGCCAGCAGTTTAGGGATGCTAGCGGGAGGGGGGACCCAGTACTTC,CASSLGMLAGGGTQYF,TRBD2,once,TRBV12-3/TRBV12-4,TRBJ2-5
TGCAGTGCTAGGGGGGACACTCTCAATCAGCCCCAGCATTTT,CSARGDTLNQPQHF,-,many,TRBV20-1,TRBJ1-5
TGTGCCGGCAGCTGGCTAGGGGGCGAAACTTACGAGCAGTACTTC,CAGSWLGGETYEQYF,TRBD1,-,TRBV2,TRBJ2-7
TGCGCCAGCAGTGTGACCACCAATCAGCCCCAGCATTTT,CASSVTTNQPQHF,-,few,TRBV10-2,TRBJ1-5
TGTGCCAGCATCGCCGGGACAGGGGGCGCAAATTCACCCCTCCACTTT,CASIAGTGGANSPLHF,TRBD1,many,TRBV6-5,TRBJ1-6
TGTGCCAGCAGTTCCGGACAGGGGGCGGAGGGGACTGAAGCTTTCTTT,CASSSGQGAEGTEAFF,TRBD1,few,TRBV12-3/TRBV12-4,TRBJ1-1
TGTGCCACCAGTGATTCAGGGACCATCAACACCGGGGAGCTGTTTTTT,CATSDSGTINTGELFF,-,many,TRBV24-1,TRBJ2-2
TGTGCCAGCGGGGGTCTAAGCACTAATGAAAAACTGTTTTTT,CASGGLSTNEKLFF,-,many,TRBV9,TRBJ1-4
TGCGCCAGCAGCTTGAGGCTAGCGGGGGACACCGGGGAGCTGTTTTTT,CASSLRLAGDTGELFF,TRBD2,many,TRBV5-1,TRBJ2-2
TGTGCCAGCCTAACTATCCTGATTGTGAACACTGAAGCTTTCTTT,CASLTILIVNTEAFF,-,many,TRBV6-6,TRBJ1-1
TGTGCCAGCAGTGAAGCGGCGGGAGAGCAGTACTTC,CASSEAAGEQYF,-,-,TRBV2,TRBJ2-7
TGTGCCATCAGTGATTCACTCTATGAAGCTTTCTTT,CAISDSLYEAFF,-,many,TRBV10-3,TRBJ1-1
TGCAGCGTCTTTTTCGACAGCCAAGAGACCCAGTACTTC,CSVFFDSQETQYF,-,many,TRBV29-1,TRBJ2-5
TGTGCCAGCTCACCACGGAATGGGGACTACTTATCGCCCCAGCATTTT,CASSPRNGDYLSPQHF,-,-,TRBV18,TRBJ1-5
TGTGCCAGTAGTACACCCGGGACAGACACCTACGAGCAGTACTTC,CASSTPGTDTYEQYF,TRBD1,-,TRBV19,TRBJ2-7
TGCGCCAGCAGCTTGGCCTCAGGGCGGACTGAAGCTTTCTTT,CASSLASGRTEAFF,-,many,TRBV5-1,TRBJ1-1
TGTGCCAGCACCACTGAGGAGGGCTACACCTTC,CASTTEEGYTF,-,-,TRBV11-3,TRBJ1-2
TGTGCCAGCATGAGCCGTCAGACGGAGCCCCAGCATTTT,CASMSRQTEPQHF,-,many,TRBV2,TRBJ1-5
TGTGCCAGCAGCTTCTACCGGGACACGAGCTCCTACGAGCAGTACTTC,CASSFYRDTSSYEQYF,-,-,TRBV7-9,TRBJ2-7
TGCAGTGCTAGGACTTTGTCCCAGAGTAACACCGGGGAGCTGTTTTTT,CSARTLSQSNTGELFF,-,-,TRBV20-1,TRBJ2-2
TGCAGCGTTGAAGAGGAGGGGGCGGGTGGCTACACCTTC,CSVEEEGAGGYTF,TRBD1,few,TRBV29-1,TRBJ1-2
TGTGCCAGCAGCTTAACTGGAGAGTCGCGGGAGCAGTACTTC,CASSLTGESREQYF,-,many,TRBV7-3,TRBJ2-7
TGTGCCAGCAGCTTATTCGAGCCGCCCGAGACCCAGTACTTC,CASSLFEPPETQYF,-,many,TRBV7-9,TRBJ2-5
TGCAGTGCTAGACGGAGGGGCGGCAATCAGCCCCAGCATTTT,CSARRRGGNQPQHF,-,few,TRBV20-1,TRBJ1-5
TGTGCCAGCAGTTCCGGACAGGAAAGCTCCTACGAGCAGTACTTC,CASSSGQESSYEQYF,TRBD1,-,TRBV7-2,TRBJ2-7
TGCAGTGCCCAAACCCCCGGGAGGGCTGGTGGCTACACCTTC,CSAQTPGRAGGYTF,-,-,TRBV20-1,TRBJ1-2
TGCAGTGCCAGGAGGGCGGCGGGAGGGTTGGAGACCCAGTACTTC,CSARRAAGGLETQYF,TRBD2,many,TRBV20-1,TRBJ2-5
TGTGCCAGTACCACCACACAGGGGGCCTTGGAGACCCAGTACTTC,CASTTTQGALETQYF,TRBD1,-,TRBV19,TRBJ2-5
TGTGCCAGCAGTTACCGGGACAACTCCTACGAGCAGTACTTC,CASSYRDNSYEQYF,-,few,TRBV6-5,TRBJ2-7
TGCAGCGTTGAGTTTCCGGACGAAGCCTACGAGCAGTACTTC,CSVEFPDEAYEQYF,-,many,TRBV29-1,TRBJ2-7
TGCAGCGTTGAAGACGTCCAGGGGGGCACAGATACGCAGTATTTT,CSVEDVQGGTDTQYF,TRBD1,-,TRBV29-1,TRBJ2-3
TGTGCCACCTCCCACTCCGGGGGTGGCAATCAGCCCCAGCATTTT,CATSHSGGGNQPQHF,-,-,TRBV6-5,TRBJ1-5
TGTGCCAGCAGCGTGTCGCGATCCGGACGGGATAATTCACCCCTCCACTTT,CASSVSRSGRDNSPLHF,-,many,TRBV9,TRBJ1-6
TGTGCCAGTTCCGACCACCTACCCTCCTACGAGCAGTACTTC,CASSDHLPSYEQYF,-,few,TRBV19,TRBJ2-7
TGTGCCAGCAGCTTAGCGACAGGGATGACCCAGTACTTC,CASSLATGMTQYF,TRBD1,-,TRBV7-6,TRBJ2-5
TGCAGCGTTGGAGACGGACCCAATTCACCCCTCCACTTT,CSVGDGPNSPLHF,-,-,TRBV29-1,TRBJ1-6
TGTGCCACCAGTGATGCTAGCAGATCGAACACCGGGGAGCTGTTTTTT,CATSDASRSNTGELFF,-,many,TRBV24-1,TRBJ2-2
TGCAGTGCTCGTCACCGGACATACACCGGGGAGCTGTTTTTT,CSARHRTYTGELFF,-,many,TRBV20-1,TRBJ2-2
TGCGCCAGCAGCGCCGATGGAGTACGGAGTGAAGCTTTCTTT,CASSADGVRSEAFF,-,many,TRBV5-1,TRBJ1-1
TGTGCCAGCAGCTCGACAGGGGGCGTCTCACCCCTCCACTTT,CASSSTGGVSPLHF,TRBD1,once,TRBV7-6,TRBJ1-6